This T cell receptor beta chain was recorded in a study of CD8 T cells in ankylosing spondylitis. Comments on this clonotype: As yet, its antigen is unknown.

V shed 5 bases, J shed 0 bases, and the junction held 5 bases outside the gene matches. The CDR3 sequence is 16 residues long. TCRdb analysed the 5' RACE reads with MiXCR anew, one entry per CDR3 protein. The table has under 950,000 distinct CDR3 sequences, around 17% seen once; the top ten hold under 20%. General study results and limits: Fewer than ten highly homologous variants made up a TCR beta motif that seemed to typify ankylosing spondylitis blood. Certain motif variants had earlier appeared in reactive arthritis synovial fluid and blood. Disease-linked clones reportedly concentrated significantly in matched ankylosing spondylitis synovial fluid. As for the disease-linked clones, they showed a CD8+ phenotype and occurred at relatively low frequencies in peripheral blood.

The clonotype comes from a male donor with ankylosing spondylitis. The specimen sequenced was blood, either unsorted or a sorted T cell fraction (not recorded which). The J gene is TRBJ2-4, the V gene TRBV12-3 or TRBV12-4; 9 bases align to TRBD1. CDR3 protein: CASSATGGLAKNIQYF. CDR3 nucleotide sequence: TGTGCCAGCAGTGCGACAGGGGGGCTAGCCAAAAACATTCAGTACTTC.